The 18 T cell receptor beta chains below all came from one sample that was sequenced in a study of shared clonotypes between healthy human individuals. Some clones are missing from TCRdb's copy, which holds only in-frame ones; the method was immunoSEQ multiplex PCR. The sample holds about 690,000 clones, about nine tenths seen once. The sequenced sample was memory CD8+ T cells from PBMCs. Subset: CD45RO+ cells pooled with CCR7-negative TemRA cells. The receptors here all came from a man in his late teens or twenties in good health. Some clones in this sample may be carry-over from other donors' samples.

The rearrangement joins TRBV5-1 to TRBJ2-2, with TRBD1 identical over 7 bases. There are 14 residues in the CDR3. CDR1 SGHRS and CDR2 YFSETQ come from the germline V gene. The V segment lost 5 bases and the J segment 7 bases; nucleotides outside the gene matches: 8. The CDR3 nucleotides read TGCGCCAGCAGTTCTGACAGGGCGGTCGGGGAGCTGTTTTTT. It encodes CASSSDRAVGELFF.

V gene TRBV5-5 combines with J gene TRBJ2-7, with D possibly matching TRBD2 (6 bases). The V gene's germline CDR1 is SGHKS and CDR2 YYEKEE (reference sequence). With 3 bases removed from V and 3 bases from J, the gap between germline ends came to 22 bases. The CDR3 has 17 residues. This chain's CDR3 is CASSSGDPGGYNYEQYF. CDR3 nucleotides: TGTGCCAGCAGCTCCGGCGATCCCGGGGGTTACAACTACGAGCAGTACTTC.

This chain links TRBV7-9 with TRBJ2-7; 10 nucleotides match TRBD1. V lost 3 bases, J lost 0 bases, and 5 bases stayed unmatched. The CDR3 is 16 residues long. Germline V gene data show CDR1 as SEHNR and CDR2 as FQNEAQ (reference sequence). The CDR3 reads CASSLEGTGVSYEQYF. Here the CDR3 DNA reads TGTGCCAGCAGCTTGGAGGGGACAGGGGTCTCCTACGAGCAGTACTTC.

CDR3 residues: CASSGDRTYEQYF. The CDR3 DNA reads as TGTGCCAGCAGCGGGGACAGAACCTACGAGCAGTACTTC. The gene calls are TRBV27 and TRBJ2-7; the match to TRBD1 covers 7 bases. The CDR3 is 13 residues long. The trim removed 6 bases at V and 2 bases at J, leaving 4 bases unmatched. Germline CDR1 and CDR2: MNHEY and SMNVEV (reference sequence).

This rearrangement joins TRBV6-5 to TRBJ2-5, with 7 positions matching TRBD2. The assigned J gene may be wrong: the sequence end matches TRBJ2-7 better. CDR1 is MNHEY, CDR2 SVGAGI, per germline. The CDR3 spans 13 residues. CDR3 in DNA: TGTGCCAGCAGCCCAAGCGGGAAGGACGAGCAGTACTTC. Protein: CASSPSGKDEQYF.

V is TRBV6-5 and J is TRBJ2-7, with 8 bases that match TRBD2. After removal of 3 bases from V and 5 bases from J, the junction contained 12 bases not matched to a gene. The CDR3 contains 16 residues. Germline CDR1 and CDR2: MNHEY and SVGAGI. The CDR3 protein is CASSYREGGTRDEQYF. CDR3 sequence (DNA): TGTGCCAGCAGTTATCGGGAGGGCGGGACTCGGGACGAGCAGTACTTC.

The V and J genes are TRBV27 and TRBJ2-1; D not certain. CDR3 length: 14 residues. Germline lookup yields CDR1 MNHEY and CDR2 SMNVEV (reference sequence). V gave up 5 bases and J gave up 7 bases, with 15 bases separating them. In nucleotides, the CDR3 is TGTGCCAGCAGTCACCCAAACCGGGCAAATGAGCAGTTCTTC. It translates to CASSHPNRANEQFF.

DNA of the CDR3: TGTGCCAGCAGTTCAGTCCCGGTTTTAGAAGAGACCCAGTACTTC. This translates into CASSSVPVLEETQYF. The V call is TRBV28, the J call TRBJ2-5, with no clear D. Between the trimmed V and J ends, which lost 4 bases and 3 bases, there was a span of 15 bases. The CDR3 extends over 15 amino acids. Germline loops: CDR1 MDHEN, CDR2 SYDVKM.

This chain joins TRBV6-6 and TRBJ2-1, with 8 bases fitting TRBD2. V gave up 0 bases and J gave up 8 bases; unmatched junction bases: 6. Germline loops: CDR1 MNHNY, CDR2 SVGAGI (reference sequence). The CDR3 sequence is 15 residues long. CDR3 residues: CASSYSRGGKYEQFF. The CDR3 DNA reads TGTGCCAGCAGTTACTCACGGGGGGGAAAGTATGAGCAGTTCTTC.

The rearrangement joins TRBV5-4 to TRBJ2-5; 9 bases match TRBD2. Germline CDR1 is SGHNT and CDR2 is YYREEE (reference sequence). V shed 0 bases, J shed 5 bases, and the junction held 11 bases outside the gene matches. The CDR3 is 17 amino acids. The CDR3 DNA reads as TGTGCCAGCAGCTTGGGGGCTAGCGGGATGGGGTACGAGACCCAGTACTTC. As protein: CASSLGASGMGYETQYF. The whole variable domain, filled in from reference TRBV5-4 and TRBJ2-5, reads ETGVTQSPTHLIKTRGQQVTLRCSSQSGHNTVSWYQQALGQGPQFIFQYYREEENGRGNFPPRFSGLQFPNYSSELNVNALELDDSALYLCASSLGASGMGYETQYFGPGTRLLVL.

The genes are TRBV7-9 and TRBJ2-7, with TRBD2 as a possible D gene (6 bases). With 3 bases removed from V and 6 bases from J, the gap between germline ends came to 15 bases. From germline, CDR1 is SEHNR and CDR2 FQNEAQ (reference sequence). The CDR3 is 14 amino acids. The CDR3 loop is CASSFPSSAGEQYF. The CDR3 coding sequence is TGTGCCAGCAGCTTCCCCTCTAGCGCCGGCGAGCAGTACTTC.

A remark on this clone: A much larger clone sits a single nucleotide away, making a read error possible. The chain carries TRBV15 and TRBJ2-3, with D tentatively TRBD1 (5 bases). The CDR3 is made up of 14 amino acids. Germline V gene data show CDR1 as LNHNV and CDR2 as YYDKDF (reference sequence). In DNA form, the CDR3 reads TGTGCCGCCAGCGATTTGGCAAGGGGAGATACGCAGTATTTT. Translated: CAASDLARGDTQYF.

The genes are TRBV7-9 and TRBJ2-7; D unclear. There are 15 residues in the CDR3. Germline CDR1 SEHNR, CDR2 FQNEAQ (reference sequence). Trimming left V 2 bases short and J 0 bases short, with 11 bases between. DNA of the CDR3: TGTGCCAGCAGCTTAACCTTGGACCCCTCCTACGAGCAGTACTTC. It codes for CASSLTLDPSYEQYF.

In DNA, the CDR3 is TGTGCCAGCAGTTCCCCGGACAGGGCAACAGATACGCAGTATTTT. Protein sequence: CASSSPDRATDTQYF. V usage is TRBV27 and J usage is TRBJ2-3, with 8 bases that match TRBD1. Trimming at V came to 4 bases and at J to 3 bases, leaving 6 bases not matched to a gene. CDR3 length: 15 amino acids. The germline V gene encodes CDR1 MNHEY and CDR2 SMNVEV (reference sequence).

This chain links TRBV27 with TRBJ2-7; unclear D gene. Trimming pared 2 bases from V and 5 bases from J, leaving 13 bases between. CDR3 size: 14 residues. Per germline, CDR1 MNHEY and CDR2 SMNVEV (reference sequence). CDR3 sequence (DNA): TGTGCCAGCAGTTTAGTGCTCGCTCCCCACGAGCAGTACTTC. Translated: CASSLVLAPHEQYF.

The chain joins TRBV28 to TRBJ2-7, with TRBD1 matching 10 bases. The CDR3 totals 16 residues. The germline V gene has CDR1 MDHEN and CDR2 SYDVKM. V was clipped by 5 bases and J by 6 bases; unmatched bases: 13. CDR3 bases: TGTGCCAGCAGTGACAGGGGGCGAGGTATTACGGGCGAGCAGTACTTC. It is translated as CASSDRGRGITGEQYF.

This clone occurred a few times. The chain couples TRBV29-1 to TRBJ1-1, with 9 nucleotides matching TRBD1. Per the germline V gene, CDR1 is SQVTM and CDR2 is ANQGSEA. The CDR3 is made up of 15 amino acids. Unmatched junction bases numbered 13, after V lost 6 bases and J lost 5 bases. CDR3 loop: CSVLQTGGFRTEAFF. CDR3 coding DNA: TGCAGCGTCCTTCAGACAGGGGGATTTCGGACTGAAGCTTTCTTT.

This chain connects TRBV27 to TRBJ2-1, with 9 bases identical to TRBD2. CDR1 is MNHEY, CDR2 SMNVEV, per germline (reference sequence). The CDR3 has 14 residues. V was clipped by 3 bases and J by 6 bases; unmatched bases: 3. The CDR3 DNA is TGTGCCAGCAGTTTGGCGACTAGCGGCAATGAGCAGTTCTTC. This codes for CASSLATSGNEQFF.